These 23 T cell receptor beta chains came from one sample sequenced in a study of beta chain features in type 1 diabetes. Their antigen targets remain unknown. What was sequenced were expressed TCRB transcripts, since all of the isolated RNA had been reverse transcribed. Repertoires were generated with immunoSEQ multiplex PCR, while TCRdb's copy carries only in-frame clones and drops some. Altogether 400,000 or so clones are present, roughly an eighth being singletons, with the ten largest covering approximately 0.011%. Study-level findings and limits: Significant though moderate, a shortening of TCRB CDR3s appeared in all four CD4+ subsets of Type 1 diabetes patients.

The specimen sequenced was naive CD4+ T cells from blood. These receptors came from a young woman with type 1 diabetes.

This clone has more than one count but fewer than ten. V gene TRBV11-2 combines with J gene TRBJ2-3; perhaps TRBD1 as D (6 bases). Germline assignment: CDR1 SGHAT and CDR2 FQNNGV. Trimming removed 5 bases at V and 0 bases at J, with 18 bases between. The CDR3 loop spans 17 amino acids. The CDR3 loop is CASSPRQVVPSTDTQYF. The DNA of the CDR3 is TGTGCCAGCAGCCCCCGACAGGTCGTACCGAGCACAGATACGCAGTATTTT.

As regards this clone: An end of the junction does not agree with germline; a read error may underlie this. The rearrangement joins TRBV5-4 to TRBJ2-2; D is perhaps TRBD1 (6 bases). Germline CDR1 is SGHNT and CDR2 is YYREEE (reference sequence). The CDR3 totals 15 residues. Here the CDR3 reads CASSQERTVPGELFF. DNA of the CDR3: TGCGCCAGCAGCCAAGAGCGGACAGTCCCCGGGGAGCTGTTTTTT.

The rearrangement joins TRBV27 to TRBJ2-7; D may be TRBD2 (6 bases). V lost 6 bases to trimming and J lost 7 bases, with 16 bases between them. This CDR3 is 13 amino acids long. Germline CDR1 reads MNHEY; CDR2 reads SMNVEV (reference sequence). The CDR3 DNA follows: TGTGCCAGCAGATTCCGGGCCGCGGGGGAGCAGTACTTC. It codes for CASRFRAAGEQYF.

The CDR3 bases are TGTGCCAGTAGTACCACCGGGACAGGGAGGCACGAGCAGTACTTC. This encodes CASSTTGTGRHEQYF. This chain uses TRBV19 with TRBJ2-7, with 9 nucleotides matching TRBD1. The length of the CDR3 is 15 residues. The V and J ends lost 4 bases and 5 bases, in that order; junction bases with no gene match: 9. Per the germline V gene, CDR1 is LNHDA and CDR2 is SQIVND (reference sequence).

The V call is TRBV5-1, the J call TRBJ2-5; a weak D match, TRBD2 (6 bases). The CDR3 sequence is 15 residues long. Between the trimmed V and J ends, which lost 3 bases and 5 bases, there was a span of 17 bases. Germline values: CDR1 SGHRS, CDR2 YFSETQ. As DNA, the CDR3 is TGCGCCAGCAGCTCGGTACTAGCAGACGACGAGACCCAGTACTTC. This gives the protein CASSSVLADDETQYF.

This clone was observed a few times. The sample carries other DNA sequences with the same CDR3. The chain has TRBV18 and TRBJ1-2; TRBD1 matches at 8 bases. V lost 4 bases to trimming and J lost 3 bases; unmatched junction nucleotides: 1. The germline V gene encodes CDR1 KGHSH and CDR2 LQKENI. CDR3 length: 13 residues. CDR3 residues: CASSRGQDYGYTF. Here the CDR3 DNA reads TGTGCCAGCTCACGGGGACAGGACTATGGCTACACCTTC.

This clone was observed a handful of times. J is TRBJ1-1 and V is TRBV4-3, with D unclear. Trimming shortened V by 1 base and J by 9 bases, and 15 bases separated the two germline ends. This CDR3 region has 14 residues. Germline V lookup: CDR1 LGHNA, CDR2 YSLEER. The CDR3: CASSQVSGWGKAFF. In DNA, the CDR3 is TGCGCCAGCAGCCAAGTAAGCGGGTGGGGAAAAGCTTTCTTT.

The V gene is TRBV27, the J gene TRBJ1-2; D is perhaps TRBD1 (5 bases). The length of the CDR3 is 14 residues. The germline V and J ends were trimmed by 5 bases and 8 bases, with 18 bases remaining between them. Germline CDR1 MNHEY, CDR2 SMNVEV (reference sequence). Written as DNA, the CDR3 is TGTGCCAGCAGTCCCGGGGAGGGGCACCAGGGCTACACCTTC. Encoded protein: CASSPGEGHQGYTF.

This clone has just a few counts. CDR3 nucleotides: TGCAGCGCCGAGGGGGTTTTTGGAAACACCATATATTTT. Amino acid sequence: CSAEGVFGNTIYF. This rearrangement joins TRBV29-1 to TRBJ1-3; D perhaps matches TRBD1 (6 bases). The CDR3 consists of 13 residues. V lost 7 bases, J lost 3 bases, and 13 bases lay in between. Germline V gene data show CDR1 as SQVTM and CDR2 as ANQGSEA.

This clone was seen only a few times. CDR3 residues: CASSNQGAPYEQYF. DNA of the CDR3: TGTGCCAGCAGTAATCAGGGCGCGCCCTACGAGCAGTACTTC. The chain couples TRBV6-5 to TRBJ2-7; a weak D match, TRBD1 (5 bases). V was pared by 5 bases and J by 2 bases, with 13 bases between. The germline gives CDR1 MNHEY, CDR2 SVGAGI. The CDR3 has 14 residues.

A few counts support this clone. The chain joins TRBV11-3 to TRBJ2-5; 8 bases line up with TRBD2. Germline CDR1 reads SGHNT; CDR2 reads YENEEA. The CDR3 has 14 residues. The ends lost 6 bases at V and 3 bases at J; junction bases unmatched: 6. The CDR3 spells CASSGGGLEETQYF. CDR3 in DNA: TGTGCCAGCAGTGGCGGGGGGCTCGAAGAGACCCAGTACTTC. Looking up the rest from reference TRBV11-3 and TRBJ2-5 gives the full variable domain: EAGVVQSPRYKIIEKKQPVAFWCNPISGHNTLYWYLQNLGQGPELLIRYENEEAVDDSQLPKDRFSAERLKGVDSTLKIQPAELGDSAVYLCASSGGGLEETQYFGPGTRLLVL.

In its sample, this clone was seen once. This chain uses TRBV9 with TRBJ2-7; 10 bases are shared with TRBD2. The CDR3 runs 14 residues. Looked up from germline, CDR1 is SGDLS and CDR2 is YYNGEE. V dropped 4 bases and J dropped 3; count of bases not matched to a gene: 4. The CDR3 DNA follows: TGTGCCAGCAGCATAGCGGGAGGCATCTACGAGCAGTACTTC. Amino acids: CASSIAGGIYEQYF.

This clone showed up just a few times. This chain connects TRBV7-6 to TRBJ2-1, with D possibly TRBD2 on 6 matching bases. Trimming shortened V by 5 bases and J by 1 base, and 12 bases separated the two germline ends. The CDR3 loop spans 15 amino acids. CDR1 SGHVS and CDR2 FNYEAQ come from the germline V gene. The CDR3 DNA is TGTGCCAGCAGCCGACTGGCGGGGTCCTACAATGAGCAGTTCTTC. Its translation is CASSRLAGSYNEQFF. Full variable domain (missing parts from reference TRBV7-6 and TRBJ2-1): GAGVSQSPRYKVTKRGQDVALRCDPISGHVSLYWYRQALGQGPEFLTYFNYEAQQDKSGLPNDRFSAERPEGSISTLTIQRTEQRDSAMYRCASSRLAGSYNEQFFGPGTRLTVL.

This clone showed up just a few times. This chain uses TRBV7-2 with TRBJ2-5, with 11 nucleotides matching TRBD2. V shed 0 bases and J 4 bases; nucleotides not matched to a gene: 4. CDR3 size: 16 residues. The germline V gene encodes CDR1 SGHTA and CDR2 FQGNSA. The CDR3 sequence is CASSLALLAGGETQYF. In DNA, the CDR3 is TGTGCCAGCAGCTTAGCGCTCCTAGCGGGGGGAGAGACCCAGTACTTC.

The CDR3 protein is CASSPRDRLGDTQYF. The CDR3 coding sequence is TGTGCCAGCTCACCACGAGACAGGTTAGGAGATACGCAGTATTTT. This chain uses TRBV18 with TRBJ2-3; D is perhaps TRBD1 (6 bases). The germline CDR1 and CDR2 sequences are KGHSH and LQKENI. Trimming cost V 1 base and J 5 bases, with 13 bases left between them. This CDR3 region has 15 residues.

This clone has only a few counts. The CDR3 sequence is CASSYSYGGQETQYF. In nucleotides, the CDR3 is TGTGCCAGCAGTTACTCGTATGGCGGCCAAGAGACCCAGTACTTC. This sequence joins TRBV6-6 and TRBJ2-5; no reliable D call. Germline V CDR1 and CDR2: MNHNY, SVGAGI (reference sequence). The CDR3 totals 15 residues. V dropped 0 bases and J dropped 1 base, with 9 bases sitting between them.

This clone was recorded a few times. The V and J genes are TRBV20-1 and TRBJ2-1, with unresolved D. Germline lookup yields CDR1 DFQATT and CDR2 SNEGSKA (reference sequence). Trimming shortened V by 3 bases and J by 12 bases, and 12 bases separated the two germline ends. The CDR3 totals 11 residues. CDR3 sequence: CSASDLPGQFF. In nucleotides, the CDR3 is TGCAGTGCTAGTGACCTGCCGGGGCAGTTCTTC.

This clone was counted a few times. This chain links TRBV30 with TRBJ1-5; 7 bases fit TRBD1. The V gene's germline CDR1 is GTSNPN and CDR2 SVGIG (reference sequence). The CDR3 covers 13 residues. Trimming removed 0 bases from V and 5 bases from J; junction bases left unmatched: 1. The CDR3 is CAWSVRGHQPQHF. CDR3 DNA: TGTGCCTGGAGTGTAAGGGGGCATCAGCCCCAGCATTTT. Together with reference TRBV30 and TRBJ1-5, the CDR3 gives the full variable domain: SQTIHQWPATLVQPVGSPLSLECTVEGTSNPNLYWYRQAAGRGLQLLFYSVGIGQISSEVPQNLSASRPQDRQFILSSKKLLLSDSGFYLCAWSVRGHQPQHFGDGTRLSIL.

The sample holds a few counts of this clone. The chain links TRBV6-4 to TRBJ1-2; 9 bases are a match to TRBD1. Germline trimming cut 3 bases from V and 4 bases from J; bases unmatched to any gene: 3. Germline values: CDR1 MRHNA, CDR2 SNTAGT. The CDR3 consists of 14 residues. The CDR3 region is CASSEGTGRYGYTF. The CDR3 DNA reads TGTGCCAGCAGTGAAGGGACAGGGCGCTATGGCTACACCTTC.

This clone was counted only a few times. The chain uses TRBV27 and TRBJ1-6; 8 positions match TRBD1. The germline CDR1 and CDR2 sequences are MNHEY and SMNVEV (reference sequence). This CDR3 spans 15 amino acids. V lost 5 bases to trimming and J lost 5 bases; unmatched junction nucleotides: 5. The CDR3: CASSGQGQNNSPLHF. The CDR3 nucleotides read TGTGCCAGCAGTGGACAGGGTCAAAATAATTCACCCCTCCACTTT.

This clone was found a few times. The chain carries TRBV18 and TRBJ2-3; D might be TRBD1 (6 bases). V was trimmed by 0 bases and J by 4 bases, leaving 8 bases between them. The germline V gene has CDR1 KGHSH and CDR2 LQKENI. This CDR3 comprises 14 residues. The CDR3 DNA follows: TGTGCCAGCTCACCACCTTCAGGGGCAGATACGCAGTATTTT. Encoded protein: CASSPPSGADTQYF. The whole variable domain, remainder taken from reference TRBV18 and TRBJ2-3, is NAGVMQNPRHLVRRRGQEARLRCSPMKGHSHVYWYRQLPEEGLKFMVYLQKENIIDESGMPKERFSAEFPKEGPSILRIQQVVRGDSAAYFCASSPPSGADTQYFGPGTRLTVL.

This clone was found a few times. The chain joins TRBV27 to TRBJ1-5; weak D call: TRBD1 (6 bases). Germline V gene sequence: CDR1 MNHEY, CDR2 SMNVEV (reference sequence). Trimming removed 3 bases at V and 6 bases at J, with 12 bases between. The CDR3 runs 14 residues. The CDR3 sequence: CASSFGGGSQPQHF. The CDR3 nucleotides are TGTGCCAGCAGTTTCGGGGGCGGGAGTCAGCCCCAGCATTTT.

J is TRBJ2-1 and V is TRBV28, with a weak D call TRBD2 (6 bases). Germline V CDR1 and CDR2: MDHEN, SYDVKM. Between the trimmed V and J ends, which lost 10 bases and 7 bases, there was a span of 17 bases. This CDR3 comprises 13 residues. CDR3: CATYFGGTNEQFF. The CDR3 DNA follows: TGTGCCACCTATTTCGGCGGGACGAATGAGCAGTTCTTC.